The following is a T cell receptor beta chain sequence with its context. Autoimmune disease history or systemic immunosuppression led to patient exclusion. The V end lost 2 bases, the J end lost 6 bases, and 8 bases lay between the germline ends. The length of the CDR3 is 12 residues. The germline V gene has CDR1 SEHNR and CDR2 FQNEAQ (reference sequence). Sequenced by immunoSEQ multiplex PCR; TCRdb stores in-frame clones only, minus some. The repertoire holds roughly 60,000 clones, 85% to 90% seen once, with around an eighth in the top ten. This record belongs to a study of OX40 agonist ivuxolimab in advanced cancers.

The TCR comes from an adult with an advanced solid tumor such as melanoma, head and neck, liver or kidney cancer. This specimen was CD4+ or CD8+ T cells sorted from blood, taken in a trial of the OX40 agonist ivuxolimab. The chain couples TRBV7-9 to TRBJ2-7; D gene ambiguous. The CDR3 sequence is CASSLLGTEQYF. As DNA, the CDR3 is TGTGCCAGCAGCTTATTAGGAACCGAGCAGTACTTC. The entire variable domain, with the rest obtained from reference TRBV7-9 and TRBJ2-7, is as follows: DTGVSQNPRHKITKRGQNVTFRCDPISEHNRLYWYRQTLGQGPEFLTYFQNEAQLEKSRLLSDRFSAERPKGSFSTLEIQRTEQGDSAMYLCASSLLGTEQYFGPGTRLTVT.